This T cell receptor beta chain was observed in a study of T cells in Graves' hyperthyroidism and ophthalmopathy (dated by TCRdb to the late 2010s). For the wider study: Peripheral blood was collected at initial diagnosis, before any treatment. A discovery cohort of 95 to 100 patients, approximately 45 with Graves' ophthalmopathy and more than 55 with stable Graves' hyperthyroidism, was used to find distinguishing TCR V-J signatures. Whether ophthalmopathy could be predicted prospectively was tested in an independent validation cohort made up of fewer than 20 hyperthyroidism patients plus 17 patients who later progressed to ophthalmopathy. For training and testing, the 80 to 100 patients in the discovery cohort were randomly divided in a 7:3 ratio. The study also compared thyroid tissue and blood T-cell repertoires from several Graves' hyperthyroidism patients. After blood sampling, hyperthyroidism patients were treated with methimazole at a starting dose of 30 mg daily, and ophthalmopathy patients were treated with high-dose intravenous methylprednisolone. The paper reports TCR Vbeta CDR3 sequencing of about 140 peripheral blood samples: 40 to 45 ophthalmopathy, fewer than 80 hyperthyroidism and 17 progressor patients. Here is what the overall study found, with its caveats: No statistical method was used to set the sample size in advance, and investigators knew the group allocation. In validation, progression to ophthalmopathy was predicted by the model with 70.59% sensitivity and about 72% specificity, a median of roughly 6.4 months before onset. In cross-validation, a model built on a 13 V-J signature told ophthalmopathy apart from stable hyperthyroidism with approximately 90% sensitivity and around 84% specificity, and in testing the same model reached 80%/75%. Most expanded thyroid clonotypes (frequency above 0.001) were also detected in blood, suggesting blood repertoires may reflect thyroid immune responses.

The count of this clonotype is one. It has no known antigen specificity. Qualities for individual bases were not recorded, and no much larger clone is one base off. One read amounts to weak evidence. The TCR beta CDR3 regions were amplified from the RNA transcripts. For the first round of RT-PCR on the TCR CDR3, the HTBI primer set was used together with the Qiagen OneStep RT-PCR kit. Libraries were constructed in a second round of multiplex PCR, after which size selection and purification were performed. The libraries were sequenced on an Illumina HiSeq2000 using paired-end 100 bp reads. Per the original workflow: Raw data were processed with SOAPnuke, discarding reads with adapters, uncalled bases, mean Phred below 15, or no exact constant-primer or identifier match. High-quality paired reads were merged with COPE v1.2.5, and unique nucleotide sequences were defined as clonotypes. MiTCR v1.1 was used to align the clonotypes against IMGT TRBV, TRBD and TRBJ reference segments. The analysis was restricted to V-J combinations with a frequency above 0.0001, which together covered approximately 99% of the repertoires. A TCS score was defined as the ratio of F50 (clonal expansion) to E x V (chaos), with BLOSUM62-based TCRdist applied between CDR3 peptides within each V-J. Welch's t-statistics and random forest reduced several hundred V-J features to fewer than 15, which were used in a naive Bayes classifier (R e1071). The public sequencing data were trimmed at Q25 with fastp and processed into clonotypes with MiXCR by TCRdb, which kept only in-frame beta chains. Rows with one shared CDR3 protein collapse into an entry with the most common genes and DNA. The V and J calls follow TCRdb's processing rather than the paper's. The sample data list 250,000 to 400,000 distinct CDR3 sequences, and roughly 13% of these were observed just once. Of the sample, approximately 35% falls within the top ten clones.

In the ophthalmopathy patients, disease was moderately to severely active, with a Clinical Activity Score of 3 or more, a NOSPECS grade of 4 or more, and a duration of less than 3 months. The study excluded patients with uncontrolled infections, other autoimmune diseases, pregnancy or lactation. Diagnoses were based on clinical symptoms, serum thyroxine and TRAb, thyroid ultrasound and orbital computed tomography. Ficoll-Paque density gradient centrifugation was used to isolate PBMCs from approximately 10 ml of fresh peripheral blood. Trizol reagent was used to extract total RNA, and RNA quality was then checked on an Agilent 2100 Bioanalyzer. Looking up the germline V gene yields CDR1 SGHAT and CDR2 FQNNGV. The CDR3 covers 12 residues, taking in both the cysteine and the phenylalanine. Solely the CDR3 DNA is kept, with 36 bases framed from the first base. V loses 5 bases of germline sequence and J loses 6 bases, and the interval between the two ends is 8 bases.

The origin of this receptor is a woman between 35 and 50 years old with Graves' ophthalmopathy. Recombination linked TRBV11-2 to TRBJ2-1; the D gene remains uncertain. The sample consisted of blood. The DNA sequence follows: TGTGCCAGCAGCCGACATCGCAATGAGCAGTTCTTC. This yields the protein CASSRHRNEQFF.